These 18 T cell receptor beta chains share one sample of origin, sequenced in a study of shared clonotypes between healthy human individuals. Using immunoSEQ multiplex PCR, the repertoire was profiled, and TCRdb retains in-frame clones only, with some absent. The table shows 550,000 to 750,000 clones, with roughly 96% occurring only once. The naive CD8 population came from CD45RO-negative cells selected for CCR7, without terminally differentiated effector memory CD45RA+ cells. The material sequenced was naive CD8+ T cells sorted from blood. Receptor source: a woman aged 30 to 39 in good health.

The CDR3 bases are TGTGCCAGCAGTGGCCTCAGAGTTGAGACCCAGTACTTC. Translation gives CASSGLRVETQYF. The rearrangement links TRBV28 to TRBJ2-5; the D is unclear. CDR3 length: 13 amino acids. Germline V gene data show CDR1 as MDHEN and CDR2 as SYDVKM. V shed 5 bases and J shed 5 bases, with 12 bases lying between them.

CDR3 loop: CASSLPFGREGPDTQYF. CDR3 in DNA: TGTGCCAGCAGTTTGCCTTTTGGGCGGGAGGGCCCAGATACGCAGTATTTT. The genes are TRBV28 and TRBJ2-3, with 9 bases fitting TRBD2. This CDR3 is built from 17 residues. Losses at the gene ends were 3 bases for V and 4 bases for J; bases not matched to a gene: 11. Germline V gene sequence: CDR1 MDHEN, CDR2 SYDVKM.

V usage is TRBV6-1 and J usage is TRBJ2-1; 7 bases match TRBD1. J gave up 2 bases and V 5 bases, and 3 bases lay outside the gene matches. This CDR3 comprises 14 residues. Germline assignment: CDR1 MNHNS and CDR2 SASEGT. The CDR3 DNA sequence: TGTGCCAGCAGTCGGACAGGAGCCTACAATGAGCAGTTCTTC. Amino acid sequence: CASSRTGAYNEQFF.

The chain links TRBV5-6 to TRBJ2-7, with D uncertain. This CDR3 is 16 amino acids long. V was cut by 4 bases and J by 0 bases, with 17 bases left in between. The V gene's germline CDR1 is SGHDT and CDR2 YYEEEE. CDR3 bases: TGTGCCAGCAGCAAAAACCGGGTTTCGGTCTCCTACGAGCAGTACTTC. Its translation: CASSKNRVSVSYEQYF.

The rearrangement joins TRBV28 to TRBJ2-1; weak D call: TRBD2 (6 bases). From germline, CDR1 is MDHEN and CDR2 SYDVKM. The CDR3 is made up of 15 amino acids. With 8 bases removed from V and 8 bases from J, the gap between germline ends came to 22 bases. CDR3 protein: CASLDTATWGDEQFF. In DNA form, the CDR3 reads TGTGCCAGCCTAGATACGGCGACCTGGGGGGATGAGCAGTTCTTC.

The chain joins TRBV19 to TRBJ2-1; D is uncertain. Germline V gene data show CDR1 as LNHDA and CDR2 as SQIVND (reference sequence). The CDR3 is 14 residues long. V was shortened by 5 bases and J by 4 bases, with 12 bases between the two germline ends. CDR3 sequence: CASSAPAAYNEQFF. CDR3 in DNA: TGTGCCAGTAGTGCCCCCGCTGCGTACAATGAGCAGTTCTTC.

The gene calls are TRBV4-2 and TRBJ2-5, with TRBD2 identical over 10 bases. TRBJ2-7 explains the end of the DNA better; the J call may be wrong. Germline CDR1 reads LGHNA; CDR2 reads YNFKEQ. This CDR3 contains 16 residues. As DNA, the CDR3 is TGTGCCAGCGGTAATGGGGCTAGCGGGAGCTTGTACGAGCAGTACTTC. Its translation: CASGNGASGSLYEQYF.

V usage is TRBV23-1 and J usage is TRBJ2-5; D not certain. The J call could be wrong; TRBJ2-7 is a better fit for the DNA end. TRBV23-1 carries the ORF label, with uncertain function. This CDR3 contains 16 residues. CDR3 residues: CASSRVRHPLYDEQYF. For the CDR3, the DNA is TGCGCCAGCAGCCGTGTTCGACATCCCCTTTACGACGAGCAGTACTTC.

This sequence joins TRBV7-9 and TRBJ2-1; the D is unclear. The CDR3 is 13 amino acids. Germline CDR1 is SEHNR and CDR2 is FQNEAQ (reference sequence). V lost 5 bases to trimming and J lost 1 base, with 6 bases between them. This chain's CDR3 is CASSPVSYNEQFF. CDR3 coding DNA: TGTGCCAGCAGCCCCGTTTCCTACAATGAGCAGTTCTTC.

The J gene is TRBJ2-3, the V gene TRBV9, with 8 bases fitting TRBD2. CDR1 and CDR2 from the germline V gene are SGDLS and YYNGEE. Germline trimming cut 0 bases from V and 2 bases from J; bases unmatched to any gene: 5. CDR3 length: 16 residues. CDR3 sequence: CASSVVGAGVTDTQYF. In nucleotides, the CDR3 is TGTGCCAGCAGCGTAGTCGGAGCGGGAGTCACAGATACGCAGTATTTT.

The V call is TRBV2, the J call TRBJ2-7; D is perhaps TRBD2 (5 bases). The germline V gene has CDR1 SNHLY and CDR2 FYNNEI. There are 12 residues in the CDR3. V was clipped by 3 bases and J by 6 bases, with 9 bases between them. CDR3 sequence: CASSERVGEQYF. For the CDR3, the DNA is TGTGCCAGCAGTGAGAGGGTAGGCGAGCAGTACTTC. The full variable domain, completed using reference TRBV2 and TRBJ2-7, is EPEVTQTPSHQVTQMGQEVILRCVPISNHLYFYWYRQILGQKVEFLVSFYNNEISEKSEIFDDQFSVERPDGSNFTLKIRSTKLEDSAMYFCASSERVGEQYFGPGTRLTVT.

The V call is TRBV28, the J call TRBJ2-7; 12 bases are a match to TRBD2. With V trimmed by 6 bases and J by 4 bases, 10 bases remained unmatched. Germline V gene sequence: CDR1 MDHEN, CDR2 SYDVKM. CDR3 size: 16 residues. The CDR3 here is CASSLRLAGAGYEQYF. CDR3 DNA: TGTGCCAGCAGCCTGAGACTAGCGGGAGCTGGGTACGAGCAGTACTTC. Based on the CDR3 plus reference TRBV28 and TRBJ2-7, the full variable domain is DVKVTQSSRYLVKRTGEKVFLECVQDMDHENMFWYRQDPGLGLRLIYFSYDVKMKEKGDIPEGYSVSREKKERFSLILESASTNQTSMYLCASSLRLAGAGYEQYFGPGTRLTVT.

This chain connects TRBV11-2 to TRBJ2-3; the D is unclear. Germline V gene sequence: CDR1 SGHAT, CDR2 FQNNGV. V was cut by 0 bases and J by 1 base, with 11 bases left in between. CDR3 length: 16 residues. The CDR3 sequence is CASSLEPGLGTDTQYF. The CDR3 DNA reads as TGTGCCAGCAGCTTAGAACCGGGTTTGGGCACAGATACGCAGTATTTT.

The chain combines TRBV6-1 with TRBJ2-7, with 7 bases lining up with TRBD2. The CDR3 has 12 residues. V lost 6 bases and J lost 3; bases outside the gene matches: 2. Germline lookup yields CDR1 MNHNS and CDR2 SASEGT. The CDR3 nucleotides read TGTGCCAGCAGCCCTAGCGGCTACGAGCAGTACTTC. It translates to CASSPSGYEQYF.

This clone was seen only once. This chain connects TRBV2 to TRBJ2-5, with D tentatively TRBD2 (7 bases). This CDR3 contains 17 residues. V lost 7 bases and J 3 bases, leaving 24 bases between the germline ends. Germline V gives CDR1 SNHLY, CDR2 FYNNEI. CDR3 protein: CASNSRGAWGLKETQYF. CDR3 DNA: TGTGCCAGCAATTCACGGGGGGCGTGGGGCCTTAAAGAGACCCAGTACTTC.

V usage is TRBV5-5 and J usage is TRBJ2-4, with 7 bases fitting TRBD1. The junction had 6 bases not matched to a gene; V was cut back by 4 bases and J by 8 bases. Per the germline V gene, CDR1 is SGHKS and CDR2 is YYEKEE (reference sequence). The CDR3 has 13 amino acids. The CDR3: CASSPTGMDIQYF. The CDR3 bases are TGTGCCAGCAGCCCGACAGGGATGGACATTCAGTACTTC.

This sequence joins TRBV20-1 and TRBJ2-1; D uncertain. V lost 6 bases, J lost 8 bases, and 11 bases lay in between. Per the germline V gene, CDR1 is DFQATT and CDR2 is SNEGSKA (reference sequence). This CDR3 is 11 amino acids long. CDR3 DNA sequence: TGCAGTGCGCAGGACGGAGATGAGCAGTTCTTC. Residues: CSAQDGDEQFF.

About this clone: Other DNA variants within this sample encode the same CDR3. This chain connects TRBV28 to TRBJ2-2; D call uncertain. Germline CDR1 and CDR2: MDHEN and SYDVKM. The CDR3 extends over 14 amino acids. V was trimmed by 3 bases and J by 1 base, leaving 6 bases between them. CDR3 residues: CASSLAGNTGELFF. The CDR3 region has the DNA TGTGCCAGCAGTTTGGCAGGGAACACCGGGGAGCTGTTTTTT.